What follows are 23 T cell receptor beta chains derived from one specimen sequenced in a study of CD8 T cells in Susac syndrome. A quantity of about 0.5 to 1 ug RNA underwent reverse transcription using random hexamers. One entry per CDR3 protein, called by TCRdb with MiXCR from the immunoSEQ multiplex PCR reads. The data contain about 150,000 distinct CDR3 sequences, 90% to 95% of them seen just once; the ten biggest clones take up 0.16%. Sequencing input: CD4+ T cells from PBMCs. These receptors all stem from a human donor with Susac syndrome.

J is TRBJ2-5 and V is TRBV20-1, with TRBD1 matching 8 bases. CDR3 length: 14 amino acids. Germline V gene data show CDR1 as DFQATT and CDR2 as SNEGSKA (reference sequence). The ends lost 6 bases at V and 1 base at J; junction bases unmatched: 7. In DNA, the CDR3 is TGCAGTGCCCTAAGGACAGGGTCCCAAGAGACCCAGTACTTC. As protein: CSALRTGSQETQYF.

This clonotype was seen once. The chain joins TRBV19 to TRBJ2-7; no reliable D call. Germline V gene sequence: CDR1 LNHDA, CDR2 SQIVND (reference sequence). The CDR3 has 12 residues. The CDR3 loop reads CATSDPRKEQYF. The DNA of the CDR3 is TGTGCTACCTCTGATCCCAGAAAGGAACAGTACTTC.

V is TRBV29-1 and J is TRBJ2-7, with 9 positions matching TRBD1. Germline lookup yields CDR1 SQVTM and CDR2 ANQGSEA. This CDR3 contains 13 residues. The CDR3, as DNA: TGCGGAGGCACCGGGACAGGGACGCGAGAGCAGTACTTC. Residues: CGGTGTGTREQYF.

The chain employs TRBV7-9 and TRBJ2-3, with TRBD1 identical over 9 bases. J lost 6 bases, V lost 5 bases, and 9 bases had no gene match. The germline V gene has CDR1 SEHNR and CDR2 FQNEAQ (reference sequence). The CDR3 covers 15 residues. The CDR3 loop is CASSPSTGGMDTQYF. In DNA, the CDR3 is TGTGCCAGCAGCCCGTCCACAGGGGGCATGGATACGCAGTATTTT.

The chain employs TRBV12-3 or TRBV12-4 and TRBJ1-6; unclear D gene. Trimming left V 3 bases short and J 7 bases short, with 4 bases between. The CDR3 is 12 amino acids. The CDR3 bases are TGTGCCAGCAGTTTGGGGAATTCACCCCTCCACTTT. Translated: CASSLGNSPLHF.

Only one count was recorded for this clonotype. This chain connects TRBV9 to TRBJ2-2; D is unclear. CDR1 SGDLS and CDR2 YYNGEE come from the germline V gene. The CDR3 is 14 residues long. The ends were cut back, 3 bases at V and 1 base at J, with 7 bases in the middle. CDR3 sequence reads: CASSAGGNTGELFF. CDR3 DNA: TGTGCCAGCAGCGCCGGCGGGAACACCGGGGAGCTGTTTTTT.

The CDR3 loop is CASSPGTFYGYTF. The CDR3 DNA reads TGTGCCAGCAGCCCCGGGACTTTTTATGGCTACACCTTC. The chain has TRBV12-3 or TRBV12-4 and TRBJ1-2; weak D call: TRBD1 (5 bases). The V gene lost 6 bases and the J gene lost 5 bases, with 13 bases spanning the gap. The CDR3 has 13 residues.

This clonotype was detected only once. V usage is TRBV5-1 and J usage is TRBJ2-1, with D perhaps matching TRBD2 (6 bases). Per the germline V gene, CDR1 is SGHRS and CDR2 is YFSETQ. The CDR3 is 14 amino acids. Trimming left V 7 bases short and J 2 bases short, with 13 bases between. The CDR3 protein is CASSHREPYNEQFF. The CDR3 coding sequence is TGCGCCAGCTCCCACCGGGAGCCCTACAATGAGCAGTTCTTC.

The J gene is TRBJ2-7, the V gene TRBV3-1; tentatively, D is TRBD2 (6 bases). V gave up 4 bases and J gave up 3 bases, with 19 bases separating them. The germline V gene has CDR1 LGHDT and CDR2 YNNKEL (reference sequence). The CDR3 runs 16 residues. The CDR3 protein is CASSPPGTEGFYEQYF. CDR3 bases: TGTGCCAGCAGCCCTCCGGGGACTGAAGGCTTCTACGAGCAGTACTTC.

The chain employs TRBV4-1 and TRBJ1-4; possibly TRBD1 for D (6 bases). The germline CDR1 and CDR2 sequences are MGHRA and YSYEKL. The V and J ends lost 4 bases and 4 bases respectively, with 13 bases between them. The CDR3 extends over 15 amino acids. CDR3 sequence (DNA): TGCGCCAGCAGCCGGATGGACAGAGTTAATGAAAAACTGTTTTTT. Its translation is CASSRMDRVNEKLFF.

The chain is built from TRBV29-1 and TRBJ2-3, with TRBD2 identical over 7 bases. The V and J ends lost 3 bases and 2 bases, in that order; junction bases with no gene match: 11. The CDR3 is 16 residues long. Germline CDR1 SQVTM, CDR2 ANQGSEA. The CDR3 DNA is TGCAGCGTTGAGGGACCGAGCGGGGCCAACACAGATACGCAGTATTTT. It translates to CSVEGPSGANTDTQYF.

The V gene is TRBV13, the J gene TRBJ2-3; D might be TRBD1 (6 bases). In germline, CDR1 is PRHDT, CDR2 FYEKMQ (reference sequence). The V end lost 8 bases, the J end lost 7 bases, and 19 bases lay between the germline ends. The CDR3 length is 14 residues. CDR3 in amino acids: CASQGTASSHTQYF. In nucleotides, the CDR3 is TGTGCCAGCCAGGGGACGGCCTCCTCCCATACGCAGTATTTT.

V and J are TRBV10-3 and TRBJ2-7; D unclear. Deletions cut 0 bases from V and 1 base from J, with 4 bases between. Germline CDR1 ENHRY, CDR2 SYGVKD. The CDR3 is made up of 13 amino acids. CDR3 region: CAISESTSYEQYF. As DNA, the CDR3 is TGTGCCATCAGTGAGTCGACTTCCTACGAGCAGTACTTC.

The rearrangement links TRBV6-1 to TRBJ2-5, with D perhaps matching TRBD1 (5 bases). V was clipped by 8 bases and J by 1 base, with 11 bases between them. CDR3 length equals 13 residues. CDR1 and CDR2 from the germline V gene are MNHNS and SASEGT. The CDR3 DNA follows: TGTGCCAGCGGACCGACAGTCCAAGAGACCCAGTACTTC. Translation: CASGPTVQETQYF.

The chain employs TRBV25-1 and TRBJ2-1; 11 bases are shared with TRBD1. Germline loops: CDR1 MGHDK, CDR2 SYGVNS. Trimming at V came to 5 bases and at J to 6 bases, leaving 6 bases not matched to a gene. There are 15 residues in the CDR3. CDR3 residues: CASSPRTGGINEQFF. In nucleotides, the CDR3 is TGTGCCAGCAGTCCCCGGACAGGGGGCATCAATGAGCAGTTCTTC.

This chain connects TRBV19 to TRBJ1-1; the match to TRBD1 covers 9 bases. V lost 5 bases and J lost 8; bases outside the gene matches: 9. The length of the CDR3 is 14 residues. Germline V gene data show CDR1 as LNHDA and CDR2 as SQIVND (reference sequence). The CDR3: CASSLRTGVREAFF. CDR3 sequence (DNA): TGTGCCAGTAGTCTCCGGACAGGGGTTCGGGAAGCTTTCTTT.

J is TRBJ2-1 and V is TRBV19; D possibly corresponds to TRBD2 (6 bases). From germline, CDR1 is LNHDA and CDR2 SQIVND (reference sequence). The CDR3 sequence is 15 residues long. V was shortened by 5 bases and J by 8 bases, with 19 bases between the two germline ends. In DNA, the CDR3 is TGTGCCAGTAGTTATACGTGGGGGAGGTTGGATGAGCAGTTCTTC. Its translation is CASSYTWGRLDEQFF.

This sequence joins TRBV6-5 and TRBJ1-2; 9 bases map to TRBD1. The germline V gene encodes CDR1 MNHEY and CDR2 SVGAGI. This CDR3 is 13 amino acids long. With 6 bases clipped from V and 10 bases from J, the junction kept 9 bases outside the gene matches. The CDR3 region is CASREDRGRDYTF. CDR3 DNA sequence: TGTGCCAGCAGGGAGGACAGGGGAAGGGACTACACCTTC.

This rearrangement joins TRBV7-8 to TRBJ2-7; the D gene is possibly TRBD1 (5 bases). The CDR3 sequence is 14 residues long. Germline V gene lookup returns CDR1 SGHVS and CDR2 FQNEAQ. Trimming shortened V by 2 bases and J by 7 bases, and 15 bases separated the two germline ends. The CDR3 loop is CASSLTDGAREQYF. In DNA, the CDR3 is TGTGCCAGCAGCTTAACAGATGGGGCGAGGGAGCAGTACTTC.

The count of this clonotype is one. CDR3 sequence reads: CASSLSGGALGEQFF. DNA for the CDR3: TGTGCCAGCAGCCTTAGCGGGGGGGCGTTAGGTGAGCAGTTCTTC. The rearrangement joins TRBV11-2 to TRBJ2-1; 11 bases match TRBD2. J lost 9 bases, V lost 5 bases, and 9 bases had no gene match. CDR1 is SGHAT and CDR2 is FQNNGV in the germline V gene. CDR3 length: 15 residues.

The chain links TRBV29-1 to TRBJ1-1, with a weak D call TRBD1 (5 bases). The germline V gene has CDR1 SQVTM and CDR2 ANQGSEA. The CDR3 runs 13 residues. Between the trimmed V and J ends, which lost 2 bases and 1 base, there was a span of 8 bases. CDR3 nucleotides: TGCAGCGTTGAACGGGGCCAGAACACTGAAGCTTTCTTT. Translation: CSVERGQNTEAFF.

The gene calls are TRBV12-3 or TRBV12-4 and TRBJ2-7; D not certain. Trimming pared 5 bases from V and 0 bases from J, leaving 8 bases between. The CDR3 spans 13 residues. The CDR3 loop is CASSPRSSYEQYF. Here the CDR3 DNA reads TGTGCCAGCAGTCCTCGGAGCTCCTACGAGCAGTACTTC.

CDR3 in DNA: TGTGCCAGCAGCTTCGGTAGGGGCCCGGAGACCCAGTACTTC. As protein: CASSFGRGPETQYF. V and J are TRBV5-5 and TRBJ2-5; possibly TRBD1 for D (5 bases). Looked up from germline, CDR1 is SGHKS and CDR2 is YYEKEE (reference sequence). V was clipped by 2 bases and J by 5 bases, with 13 bases between them. CDR3 size: 14 residues.